These T cell receptor beta chains were read from a single sample in a study of cytomegalovirus exposure and HLA in healthy donors. Sequenced by immunoSEQ multiplex PCR; TCRdb stores in-frame clones only, minus some. The sample yields 70,000 to 80,000 clones, roughly 86% seen once. What was sequenced was PBMCs. These receptors all stem from a man aged 18 to 30 in good health and CMV-seronegative. Both conserved end residues are part of each CDR3. Each record gives: V gene, D gene, J gene, clone size, CDR3 DNA, CDR3 protein. The D gene is left open where the match is weak. Clone size is stated in some rows and not others, as once, few, many or a class when expanded.

TRBV7-9,.,TRBJ2-7,.,TGTGCCAGCAGGGACACCCTCTCCTCCCAGCAGTACTTC,CASRDTLSSQQYF
TRBV5-6,.,TRBJ1-6,.,TGTGCCAGCACCCGATATGCGGGGATCGGATCTCCCCTCCACTTT,CASTRYAGIGSPLHF
TRBV27,.,TRBJ1-2,.,TGTGCCAGCAGTTCCGACACGGGGGATGGCTACACCTTC,CASSSDTGDGYTF
TRBV7-3,.,TRBJ1-6,.,TGTGCCAGCAGCTTAGGCCGGGACTTCAATTCACCCCTCCACTTT,CASSLGRDFNSPLHF
TRBV29-1,.,TRBJ1-1,.,TGCAGCGTTGGGTCGGCGACGGGAACTGAAGCTTTCTTT,CSVGSATGTEAFF
TRBV13,.,TRBJ2-7,.,TGTGCCAGCAGCTTAATCAGGGCCGGTGAGCAGTACTTC,CASSLIRAGEQYF
TRBV9,TRBD2,TRBJ2-1,.,TGTGCCAGCAGCGATCTGGGACTAGCGGGGGGCGGTGAGCAGTTCTTC,CASSDLGLAGGGEQFF
TRBV7-2,TRBD2,TRBJ2-3,.,TGTGCCAGCAGCTTAGCCCCAGCGGGGATCACAGATACGCAGTATTTT,CASSLAPAGITDTQYF
TRBV29-1,.,TRBJ2-7,.,TGCAGCGTTGAAGGAATGGTGCGGGACAGCTCCTACGAGCAGTACTTC,CSVEGMVRDSSYEQYF
TRBV10-3,.,TRBJ1-6,.,TGTGCCATCAGTGAGCTCGGTGATTCACCCCTCCACTTT,CAISELGDSPLHF
TRBV7-9,TRBD2,TRBJ2-3,.,TGTGCCAGCAGCTTAAAAGCGGGAGGGCTGGATACGCAGTATTTT,CASSLKAGGLDTQYF
TRBV7-8,.,TRBJ1-1,.,TGTGCCAGCATCCTTCGGGATCGCTTTGGAACTGAAGCTTTCTTT,CASILRDRFGTEAFF
TRBV27,TRBD1,TRBJ2-5,.,TGTGCCAGCAGTGCGCCGGGACAGGGGGCCGGTGTGGAGACCCAGTACTTC,CASSAPGQGAGVETQYF
TRBV7-3,TRBD1,TRBJ1-2,.,TGTGCCAGCAGCCCTGGGACAGGGGGAGTGAGTGGCTACACCTTC,CASSPGTGGVSGYTF
TRBV18,TRBD1,TRBJ1-2,.,TGTGCCAGCTCACCCCCGGACAGGGGTGGATATGGCTACACCTTC,CASSPPDRGGYGYTF
TRBV19,.,TRBJ1-5,once,TGTGCCAGTACCCAACAGGGCAGCAATCAGCCCCAGCATTTT,CASTQQGSNQPQHF
TRBV6-5,TRBD1,TRBJ1-1,few,TGTGCCAGCAGGCCATTAGGGGGCTCTCCAATGGCTTTCTTT,CASRPLGGSPMAFF
TRBV2,TRBD2,TRBJ2-2,.,TGTGCCAGCAGTGAGGGTAGCCTGCCCGATAGCGGGAGGCTTTTTGTTTTCCGGGAGCTGTTTTTT,CASSEGSLPDSGRLFVFRELFF
TRBV5-4,.,TRBJ2-7,.,TGTGCCAGCAGCTTTGGTTTGGAGGGTGCAAGGGAGCAGTACTTC,CASSFGLEGAREQYF
TRBV19,.,TRBJ1-2,.,TGTGCCAGTAGTATCGGGCAGGGAAACTATGGCTACACCTTC,CASSIGQGNYGYTF
TRBV7-9,.,TRBJ2-7,.,TGTTCCAGCAGCCTAGGGGGGGAAGAGCAGTACTTC,CSSSLGGEEQYF
TRBV19,.,TRBJ1-5,once,TGTGCCAGTAGCCGTAGCAATCAGCCCCAGCATTTT,CASSRSNQPQHF
TRBV5-6,TRBD1,TRBJ1-2,.,TGTGCCAGCAGCCCGGACAGGGTACTCGCCCGTTATGGCTACACCTTC,CASSPDRVLARYGYTF
TRBV10-3,TRBD1,TRBJ2-5,.,TGTGCCATCCAAAGACAGGGTCAAGAGACCCAGTACTTC,CAIQRQGQETQYF
TRBV6-5,.,TRBJ1-5,.,TGTGCCAGCAGAAAAGCAGGGGTGAGGAATCAGCCCCAGCATTTT,CASRKAGVRNQPQHF
TRBV15,.,TRBJ2-2,.,TGTGCCACCAGCAGAGATCCCCGGACTTCCGGGGAGCTGTTTTTT,CATSRDPRTSGELFF
TRBV5-4,.,TRBJ2-7,.,TGTGCCAGCAGCCAGGCAGGCGAAACCTACGAGCAGTACTTC,CASSQAGETYEQYF
TRBV10-3,.,TRBJ2-2,.,TGTGCCACTCCGGCGGGGACGTTAGACACCGGGGAGCTGTTTTTT,CATPAGTLDTGELFF
TRBV5-1,TRBD1,TRBJ2-3,.,TGCGCCAGCAGCTGGGGGGACAGGGGGAGCACAGATACGCAGTATTTT,CASSWGDRGSTDTQYF
TRBV19,TRBD1,TRBJ1-3,once,TGTGCCAGTAGTAGCTCGATATTAATGGGACAGCAGCGTGGAAACACCATATATTTT,CASSSSILMGQQRGNTIYF
TRBV19,TRBD2,TRBJ2-3,.,TGTGCCAGTAGTATAGCGGGAGGGAGCACAGATACGCAGTATTTT,CASSIAGGSTDTQYF
TRBV28,TRBD2,TRBJ2-1,once,TGTGCCAGCAGTCTCCTAGCGGGGAACTACAATGAGCAGTTCTTC,CASSLLAGNYNEQFF
TRBV9,TRBD1,TRBJ2-5,.,TGTGCCAGCAGCCCGGAGATGGGGACAGGGCACGAGACCCAGTACTTC,CASSPEMGTGHETQYF
TRBV28,.,TRBJ1-2,.,TGTGCCAGCAGTCCCGGCGACAGGAGTAACTATGGCTACACCTTC,CASSPGDRSNYGYTF
TRBV15,.,TRBJ2-5,.,TGTGCCACCAGCAGGGCCACGATCCTTCCACAAGAGACCCAGTACTTC,CATSRATILPQETQYF
TRBV11-2,.,TRBJ2-7,.,TGTGCCAGCAAAGACGGGGGCTACGAGCAGTACTTC,CASKDGGYEQYF
TRBV5-6,.,TRBJ1-2,.,TGTGCCAGCAGCCAGACAGTCATCACCTCTAACTATGGCTACACCTTC,CASSQTVITSNYGYTF